This T cell receptor beta chain was retrieved from a study of OX40 agonist ivuxolimab in advanced cancers. The study, taken as a whole, reports: On average, CD8+ T cells had more expanded clones than CD4+. The work left the antigen specificity of expanded peripheral T cells undetermined. Some nonresponders also had low normalized T-cell clonal expansion.

About this clone itself: The antigen is not known.

Only in-frame clones appear in the TCRdb table, and some are missing; sequencing was by immunoSEQ multiplex PCR. The sample includes 20,000 to 30,000 clones, around 79% of them seen just once. The CDR3 runs 11 residues. The V gene's germline CDR1 is DFQATT and CDR2 SNEGSKA (reference sequence). Trimming shortened V by 6 bases and J by 6 bases, and 12 bases separated the two germline ends. The receptor was derived from an adult with an advanced solid tumor such as melanoma, head and neck, liver or kidney cancer. The sample was CD4+ or CD8+ T cells sorted from blood, taken in a trial of the OX40 agonist ivuxolimab. This chain uses TRBV20-1 with TRBJ2-7, with D unresolved. Here the CDR3 DNA reads TGCAGTGCCATTCTCCGGGCCGAGCAGTACTTC. Its protein product is CSAILRAEQYF.